What follows describes a single TCR beta chain. What it binds is not known. They ran version v3.0 of the immunoSEQ assay at survey level. TCRdb's copy holds only in-frame clones and misses some; the assay was immunoSEQ multiplex PCR. This table has over 15,000 clones, 70% to 90% appearing once. These data belong to a study of long-term antiretroviral therapy in people with HIV. Whole-study findings and limits: Controls showed broader CDR3 length ranges than did the HIV repertoires. Participants lacked recorded data on ART adherence, viral resistance or therapy changes.

This CDR3 spans 13 amino acids. Trimming took 2 bases from V and 6 from J, leaving 10 bases between them. Germline CDR1 is LNHDA and CDR2 is SQIVND (reference sequence). The receptor's source is a woman aged 40 to 50 with HIV. This chain joins TRBV19 and TRBJ1-2; D not resolved. Sequencing was performed on unsorted PBMCs, taken 0.5 years after starting antiretroviral therapy. DNA for the CDR3: TGTGCCAGTAGTATACGGCGGAGGGATGGCTACACCTTC. Protein: CASSIRRRDGYTF.